Shown below are 25 T cell receptor beta chains from a single sample sequenced in a study of CD8 T cells in Susac syndrome (dated by TCRdb to the late 2010s). Receptor libraries were prepared by the immunoSEQ multiplex PCR assay. RNA was extracted using the RNeasy kit, and about 0.5 to 1 microgram was reverse transcribed with random hexamers. TCRdb reanalyzed the raw reads on its own, using fastp at Q25 for trimming and MiXCR for clone calling, and kept in-frame beta chains. Every CDR3 protein is listed once, alongside the most common genes and DNA of its rows. For this sample the table gives approximately 100,000 distinct CDR3 sequences, of which 92% were detected only once. The ten largest clonotypes hold around 0.14% of the sample. The source material was CD4+ T cells from PBMCs. The receptors were sampled from a human donor in good health.

The gene calls are TRBV20-1 and TRBJ2-3; 8 nucleotides match TRBD2. V shed 7 bases, J shed 2 bases, and the junction held 14 bases outside the gene matches. Germline V gene sequence: CDR1 DFQATT, CDR2 SNEGSKA (reference sequence). CDR3 size: 16 residues. CDR3 nucleotides: TGCAGTGTTCCGCCCCTTAGCGGGACTGACACAGATACGCAGTATTTT. Translation gives CSVPPLSGTDTDTQYF.

This clonotype was observed once. V and J are TRBV5-1 and TRBJ2-5, with D uncertain. There are 14 residues in the CDR3. The germline V gene has CDR1 SGHRS and CDR2 YFSETQ. V was pared by 2 bases and J by 0 bases, with 8 bases between. The CDR3 DNA reads TGCGCCAGCAGCTTCACAGCTCACCAAGAGACCCAGTACTTC. Protein: CASSFTAHQETQYF.

This clonotype was observed a few times. The chain has TRBV29-1 and TRBJ1-1; a possible D gene is TRBD1 (5 bases). V lost 4 bases to trimming and J lost 1 base, with 7 bases between them. The CDR3 extends over 12 amino acids. In germline, CDR1 is SQVTM, CDR2 ANQGSEA. The CDR3 region has the DNA TGCAGCGTTGGTACAGGGAACACTGAAGCTTTCTTT. This codes for CSVGTGNTEAFF.

This chain links TRBV29-1 with TRBJ1-4; D is possibly TRBD1 (5 bases). Germline V gene sequence: CDR1 SQVTM, CDR2 ANQGSEA. V was pared by 2 bases and J by 4 bases, with 8 bases between. The CDR3 extends over 13 amino acids. This chain's CDR3 is CSVETQGNEKLFF. The CDR3 nucleotides read TGCAGCGTTGAAACGCAGGGTAATGAAAAACTGTTTTTT.

This chain joins TRBV11-2 and TRBJ2-5; TRBD1 might be the D (6 bases). Looked up from germline, CDR1 is SGHAT and CDR2 is FQNNGV. Deletions cut 0 bases from V and 2 bases from J, with 13 bases between. The CDR3 is 16 amino acids. The CDR3 DNA sequence: TGTGCCAGCAGCTTAGAGCCCGGGACACTTCAAGAGACCCAGTACTTC. Protein: CASSLEPGTLQETQYF.

This sequence joins TRBV20-1 and TRBJ2-7; 9 bases fit TRBD1. V shed 6 bases and J 2 bases; nucleotides not matched to a gene: 8. CDR1 DFQATT and CDR2 SNEGSKA come from the germline V gene (reference sequence). The CDR3 is made up of 14 amino acids. The CDR3 loop is CSAQAGQGAYEQYF. CDR3 nucleotide sequence: TGCAGTGCCCAGGCGGGACAGGGTGCCTACGAGCAGTACTTC.

The chain combines TRBV4-3 with TRBJ1-3; D may be TRBD1 (5 bases). Trimming stripped 6 bases from V and 8 bases from J, with 11 bases between. The CDR3 is 12 amino acids. Per the germline V gene, CDR1 is LGHNA and CDR2 is YSLEER. The CDR3 loop reads CASRSGSDTIYF. CDR3 coding DNA: TGCGCCAGCAGGTCAGGGAGCGACACCATATATTTT.

This rearrangement joins TRBV20-1 to TRBJ1-6; D perhaps matches TRBD1 (5 bases). The CDR3 totals 14 residues. Germline V lookup: CDR1 DFQATT, CDR2 SNEGSKA (reference sequence). V dropped 2 bases and J dropped 10 bases, with 15 bases sitting between them. The DNA of the CDR3 is TGCAGTGCTAGAACCGGGACGACGGACTCACCCCTCCACTTT. Its protein is CSARTGTTDSPLHF.

The rearrangement links TRBV20-1 to TRBJ2-1; TRBD2 matches at 9 bases. Germline V CDR1 and CDR2: DFQATT, SNEGSKA (reference sequence). V gave up 0 bases and J gave up 4 bases; unmatched junction bases: 4. This CDR3 has 15 amino acids. The CDR3 nucleotides are TGCAGTGCTAGAGATGAACTAGCGGGTTACAATGAGCAGTTCTTC. Translation: CSARDELAGYNEQFF.

This sequence joins TRBV18 and TRBJ2-7; 8 bases map to TRBD1. Germline loops: CDR1 KGHSH, CDR2 LQKENI. There are 15 residues in the CDR3. Trimming cost V 8 bases and J 2 bases; bases outside gene matches: 11. The CDR3: CASAPGQVYTYEQYF. As DNA, the CDR3 is TGTGCCAGCGCGCCGGGACAGGTCTACACCTACGAGCAGTACTTC.

The chain couples TRBV7-2 to TRBJ1-2; D perhaps matches TRBD1 (5 bases). CDR1 is SGHTA and CDR2 is FQGNSA in the germline V gene. The V gene lost 5 bases and the J gene lost 6 bases, with 16 bases spanning the gap. The CDR3 runs 14 residues. Here the CDR3 DNA reads TGTGCCAGCAGCCGAATAGGGGTTCTGGATGGCTACACCTTC. Residues: CASSRIGVLDGYTF. Supplemented by reference TRBV7-2 and TRBJ1-2, the full variable domain reads GAGVSQSPSNKVTEKGKDVELRCDPISGHTALYWYRQSLGQGLEFLIYFQGNSAPDKSGLPSDRFSAERTGGSVSTLTIQRTQQEDSAVYLCASSRIGVLDGYTFGSGTRLTVV.

The chain combines TRBV5-1 with TRBJ2-2, with 8 bases aligning to TRBD1. This CDR3 has 14 residues. CDR1 is SGHRS and CDR2 is YFSETQ in the germline V gene. V shed 4 bases and J 6 bases; nucleotides not matched to a gene: 5. The chain's CDR3 is CASSVTGAAGELFF. The CDR3 DNA reads as TGCGCCAGCAGCGTGACAGGGGCAGCCGGGGAGCTGTTTTTT.

The rearrangement uses TRBV7-2 and TRBJ1-5, with TRBD1 as a possible D gene (5 bases). Per the germline V gene, CDR1 is SGHTA and CDR2 is FQGNSA. CDR3 length equals 13 residues. With 6 bases removed from V and 6 bases from J, the gap between germline ends came to 12 bases. The CDR3 spells CASRGDLPQPQHF. DNA of the CDR3: TGTGCCAGCAGGGGGGACCTCCCTCAGCCCCAGCATTTT.

This clonotype was recorded only once. The chain couples TRBV29-1 to TRBJ2-1; D gene ambiguous. CDR1 is SQVTM, CDR2 ANQGSEA, per germline. V lost 3 bases and J 8 bases, leaving 11 bases between the germline ends. This CDR3 region has 12 residues. CDR3 DNA sequence: TGCAGCGTTGAGAGGAACAGCGATGAGCAGTTCTTC. Translating it yields CSVERNSDEQFF.

Only one count was recorded for this clonotype. The chain has TRBV7-3 and TRBJ2-2; no clear D gene. Germline V gene sequence: CDR1 SGHTA, CDR2 FQGTGA. Trimming cost V 2 bases and J 5 bases, with 12 bases left between them. This CDR3 is 15 amino acids long. CDR3 loop: CASSLLTQGTGELFF. The CDR3 DNA is TGTGCCAGCAGCTTATTGACCCAAGGGACCGGGGAGCTGTTTTTT.

The gene calls are TRBV5-5 and TRBJ2-5; D remains ambiguous. The germline V gene encodes CDR1 SGHKS and CDR2 YYEKEE (reference sequence). Deletions cut 0 bases from V and 5 bases from J, with 14 bases between. The length of the CDR3 is 15 residues. CDR3 coding DNA: TGTGCCAGCAGCTTGGAAGCTTGGTACGGGGAGACCCAGTACTTC. It is translated as CASSLEAWYGETQYF.

The rearrangement uses TRBV24-1 and TRBJ2-2, with TRBD1 identical over 7 bases. The germline gives CDR1 KGHDR, CDR2 SFDVKD. The J segment lost 4 bases and the V segment lost 2 bases, leaving 6 bases of the junction unmatched. The CDR3 has 16 residues. CDR3 residues: CATSDSIGGGTGELFF. The CDR3 bases are TGTGCCACCAGTGATTCAATAGGGGGCGGCACCGGGGAGCTGTTTTTT.

The rearrangement links TRBV6-2 or TRBV6-3 to TRBJ1-5; D gene unclear. This CDR3 is built from 15 residues. Germline V lookup: CDR1 MNHEY, CDR2 SVGEGT. V gave up 2 bases and J gave up 8 bases, with 16 bases separating them. In DNA form, the CDR3 reads TGTGCCAGCAGTTACCGCTCCGCGAGGTTAGAGCCCCAGCATTTT. Translating gives CASSYRSARLEPQHF.

The chain has TRBV6-1 and TRBJ2-7, with 7 positions matching TRBD2. This CDR3 has 14 residues. Germline trimming cut 7 bases from V and 0 bases from J; bases unmatched to any gene: 6. Germline V gene lookup returns CDR1 MNHNS and CDR2 SASEGT. This CDR3 reads CASTREESSYEQYF. In nucleotides, the CDR3 is TGTGCCAGCACCCGGGAGGAGAGCTCCTACGAGCAGTACTTC.

The chain combines TRBV5-1 with TRBJ1-1, with unresolved D. This CDR3 has 13 residues. CDR1 SGHRS and CDR2 YFSETQ come from the germline V gene. Trimming left V 2 bases short and J 1 base short, with 6 bases between. The CDR3 reads CASSFRENTEAFF. CDR3 sequence (DNA): TGCGCCAGCAGCTTTCGCGAGAACACTGAAGCTTTCTTT.

The sample holds a few counts of this clonotype. The chain joins TRBV20-1 to TRBJ1-4; D remains ambiguous. The ends were cut back, 0 bases at V and 8 bases at J, with 4 bases in the middle. Germline V CDR1 and CDR2: DFQATT, SNEGSKA (reference sequence). The CDR3 covers 11 residues. The CDR3 is CSARDGEKLFF. CDR3 DNA: TGCAGTGCTAGAGATGGCGAAAAACTGTTTTTT.

The chain joins TRBV5-1 to TRBJ2-7; 12 positions match TRBD2. Trimming at V came to 0 bases and at J to 4 bases, leaving 14 bases not matched to a gene. The germline gives CDR1 SGHRS, CDR2 YFSETQ. The CDR3 runs to 19 residues. The CDR3 bases are TGCGCCAGCAGCTTGGATCCGGGACTAGCGGGCGCTACCCTTTACGAGCAGTACTTC. As protein: CASSLDPGLAGATLYEQYF.

This clonotype was seen only once. The chain combines TRBV18 with TRBJ1-1; D gene ambiguous. Trimming shortened V by 0 bases and J by 4 bases, and 9 bases separated the two germline ends. CDR1 and CDR2 from the germline V gene are KGHSH and LQKENI. The length of the CDR3 is 14 residues. CDR3 nucleotide sequence: TGTGCCAGCTCACCACCGGGGAGACCCACTGAAGCTTTCTTT. As protein: CASSPPGRPTEAFF.

The V gene is TRBV28, the J gene TRBJ2-3, with TRBD1 identical over 8 bases. V gave up 3 bases and J gave up 2 bases; unmatched junction bases: 10. The germline V gene encodes CDR1 MDHEN and CDR2 SYDVKM. CDR3 length: 17 amino acids. This chain's CDR3 is CASSFPKTGADTDTQYF. The CDR3 nucleotides read TGTGCCAGCAGTTTCCCAAAGACAGGGGCAGACACAGATACGCAGTATTTT.

The rearrangement joins TRBV6-5 to TRBJ2-3; D is ambiguous. There are 15 residues in the CDR3. Germline values: CDR1 MNHEY, CDR2 SVGAGI. With 0 bases removed from V and 2 bases from J, the gap between germline ends came to 9 bases. This CDR3 reads CASSYSGSSTDTQYF. CDR3 nucleotide sequence: TGTGCCAGCAGTTACTCCGGCTCGTCCACAGATACGCAGTATTTT.